This TCR beta chain was documented in a study of T cell repertoires in cytomegalovirus infection. About the study: Public TCR beta signatures indicated both CMV infection and matching HLA type.

The V and J ends lost 8 bases and 4 bases respectively, with 20 bases between them. Germline CDR1 is SNHLY and CDR2 is FYNNEI. The CDR3 spans 15 residues. One entry per CDR3 protein, called by TCRdb with MiXCR from the reads. The repertoire includes about 900,000 distinct CDR3 sequences, roughly 31% of them detected once, and about an eighth sits in the top ten. Points on this clonotype: Its matching antigen is unknown.

The sequenced sample was cultured CD8+ T cells from PBMCs, obtained from culture after CMV antigen stimulation. The TCR comes from a human donor in good health (CMV status not recorded). Some clones in this sample may be carry-over from other donors' samples. The genes are TRBV2 and TRBJ1-2; no clear D. This CDR3 is CASVRTAGGRYGYTF. Written as DNA, the CDR3 is TGTGCCAGCGTCCGGACGGCTGGAGGACGCTATGGCTACACCTTC.